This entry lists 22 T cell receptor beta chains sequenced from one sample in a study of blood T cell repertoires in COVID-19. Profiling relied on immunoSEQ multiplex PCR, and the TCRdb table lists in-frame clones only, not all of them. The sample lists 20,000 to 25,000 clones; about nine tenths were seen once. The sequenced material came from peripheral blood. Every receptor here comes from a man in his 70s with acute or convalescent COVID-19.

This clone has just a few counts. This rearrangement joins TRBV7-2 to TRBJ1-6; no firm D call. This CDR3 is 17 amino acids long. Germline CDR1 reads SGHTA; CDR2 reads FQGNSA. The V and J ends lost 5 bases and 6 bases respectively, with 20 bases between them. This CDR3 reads CASSISLGLNANSPLHF. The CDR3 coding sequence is TGTGCCAGCAGCATATCCCTAGGACTGAACGCTAATTCACCCCTCCACTTT.

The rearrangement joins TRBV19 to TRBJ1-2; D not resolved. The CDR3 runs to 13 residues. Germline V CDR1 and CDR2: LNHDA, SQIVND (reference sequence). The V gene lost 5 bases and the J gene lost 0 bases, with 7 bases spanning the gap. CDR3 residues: CASSVQPNYGYTF. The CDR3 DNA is TGTGCCAGTAGTGTACAGCCTAACTATGGCTACACCTTC.

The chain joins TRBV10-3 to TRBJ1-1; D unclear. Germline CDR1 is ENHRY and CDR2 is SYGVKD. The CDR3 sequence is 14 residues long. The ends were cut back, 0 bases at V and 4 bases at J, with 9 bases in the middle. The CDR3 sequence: CAISESRGFTEAFF. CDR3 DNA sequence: TGTGCCATCAGTGAGTCTCGAGGATTCACTGAAGCTTTCTTT.

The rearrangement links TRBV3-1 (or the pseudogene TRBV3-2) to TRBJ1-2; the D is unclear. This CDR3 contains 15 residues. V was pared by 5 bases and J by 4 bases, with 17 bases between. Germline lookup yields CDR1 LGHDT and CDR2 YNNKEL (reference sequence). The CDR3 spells CASSFRTGRSYGYTF. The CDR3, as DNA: TGTGCCAGCAGCTTTCGGACCGGGAGAAGCTATGGCTACACCTTC.

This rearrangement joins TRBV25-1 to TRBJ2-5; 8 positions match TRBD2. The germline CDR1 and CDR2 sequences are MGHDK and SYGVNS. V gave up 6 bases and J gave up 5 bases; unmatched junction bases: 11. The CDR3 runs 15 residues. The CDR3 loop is CASSPGGGSAETQYF. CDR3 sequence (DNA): TGTGCCAGCAGCCCAGGCGGGGGGTCAGCGGAGACCCAGTACTTC.

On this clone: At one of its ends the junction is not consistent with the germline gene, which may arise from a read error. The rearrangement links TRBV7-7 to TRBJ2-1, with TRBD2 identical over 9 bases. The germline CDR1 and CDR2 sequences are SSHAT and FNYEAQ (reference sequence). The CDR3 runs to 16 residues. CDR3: CASSLGAGGSYNEQFF. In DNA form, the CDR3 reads TGTGCTAGCAGCTTAGGGGCGGGAGGGTCCTACAATGAGCAGTTCTTC.

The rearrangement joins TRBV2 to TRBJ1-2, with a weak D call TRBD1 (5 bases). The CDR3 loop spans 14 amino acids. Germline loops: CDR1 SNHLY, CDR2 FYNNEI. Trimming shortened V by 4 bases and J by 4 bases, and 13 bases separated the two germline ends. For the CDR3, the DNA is TGTGCCAGCAGTGGGTTAGGGGCCGGCTATGGCTACACCTTC. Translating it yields CASSGLGAGYGYTF.

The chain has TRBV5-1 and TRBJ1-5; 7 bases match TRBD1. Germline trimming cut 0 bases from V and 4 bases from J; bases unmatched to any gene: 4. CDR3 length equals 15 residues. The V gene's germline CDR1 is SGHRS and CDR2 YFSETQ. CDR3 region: CASSLEGAPNQPQHF. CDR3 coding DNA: TGCGCCAGCAGCTTGGAGGGGGCTCCTAATCAGCCCCAGCATTTT. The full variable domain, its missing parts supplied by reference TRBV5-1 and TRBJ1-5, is KAGVTQTPRYLIKTRGQQVTLSCSPISGHRSVSWYQQTPGQGLQFLFEYFSETQRNKGNFPGRFSGRQFSNSRSEMNVSTLELGDSALYLCASSLEGAPNQPQHFGDGTRLSIL.

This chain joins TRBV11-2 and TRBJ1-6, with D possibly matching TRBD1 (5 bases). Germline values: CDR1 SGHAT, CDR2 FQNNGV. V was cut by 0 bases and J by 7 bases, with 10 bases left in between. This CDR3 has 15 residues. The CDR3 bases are TGTGCCAGCAGCTTAGAAGGCAGGGAAAATTCACCCCTCCACTTT. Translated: CASSLEGRENSPLHF.

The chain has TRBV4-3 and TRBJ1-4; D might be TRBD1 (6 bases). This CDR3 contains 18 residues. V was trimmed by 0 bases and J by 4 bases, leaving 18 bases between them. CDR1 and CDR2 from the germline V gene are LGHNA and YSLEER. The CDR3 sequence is CASSQDLIPRGINEKLFF. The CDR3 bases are TGCGCCAGCAGCCAAGACCTCATCCCCAGGGGAATTAATGAAAAACTGTTTTTT.

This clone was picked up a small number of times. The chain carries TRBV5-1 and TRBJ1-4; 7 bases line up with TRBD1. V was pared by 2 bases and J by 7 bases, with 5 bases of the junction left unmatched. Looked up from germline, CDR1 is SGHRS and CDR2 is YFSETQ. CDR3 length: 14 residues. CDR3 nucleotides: TGCGCCAGCAGCTTCCAGGGGGTGGGTGAAAAACTGTTTTTT. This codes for CASSFQGVGEKLFF.

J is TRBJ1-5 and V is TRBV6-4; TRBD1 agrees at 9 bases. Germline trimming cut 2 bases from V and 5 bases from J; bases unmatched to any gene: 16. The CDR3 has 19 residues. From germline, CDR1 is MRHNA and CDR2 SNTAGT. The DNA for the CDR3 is TGTGCCAGCAGTGACCGACGGCCGGGACAGGGATTTTCATATCAGCCCCAGCATTTT. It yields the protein CASSDRRPGQGFSYQPQHF.

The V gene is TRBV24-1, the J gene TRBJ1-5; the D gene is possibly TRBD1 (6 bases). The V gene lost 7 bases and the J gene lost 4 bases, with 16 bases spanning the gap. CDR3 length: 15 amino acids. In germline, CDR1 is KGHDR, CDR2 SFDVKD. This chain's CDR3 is CATRGKGRGNQPQHF. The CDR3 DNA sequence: TGTGCCACCAGAGGAAAGGGCAGGGGAAATCAGCCCCAGCATTTT.

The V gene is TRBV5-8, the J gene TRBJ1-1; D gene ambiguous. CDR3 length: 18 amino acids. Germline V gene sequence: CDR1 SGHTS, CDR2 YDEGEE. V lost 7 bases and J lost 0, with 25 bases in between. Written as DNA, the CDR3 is TGTGCCAGCCCAACGGCCCTCGGAATGCCGGAGGTGAACACTGAAGCTTTCTTT. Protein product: CASPTALGMPEVNTEAFF.

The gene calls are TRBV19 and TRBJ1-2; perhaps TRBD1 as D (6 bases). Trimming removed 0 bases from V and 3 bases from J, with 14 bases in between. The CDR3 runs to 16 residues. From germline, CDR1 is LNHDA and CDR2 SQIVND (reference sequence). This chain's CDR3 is CASSIDHRDNYYGYTF. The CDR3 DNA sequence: TGTGCCAGTAGTATAGACCACAGGGATAATTACTATGGCTACACCTTC.

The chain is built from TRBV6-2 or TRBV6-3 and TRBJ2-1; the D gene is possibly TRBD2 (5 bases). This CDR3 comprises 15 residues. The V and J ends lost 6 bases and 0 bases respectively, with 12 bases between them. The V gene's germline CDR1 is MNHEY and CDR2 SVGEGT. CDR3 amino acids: CASSDTSSSYNEQFF. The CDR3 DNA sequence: TGTGCCAGCAGCGATACTAGTAGCTCCTACAATGAGCAGTTCTTC.

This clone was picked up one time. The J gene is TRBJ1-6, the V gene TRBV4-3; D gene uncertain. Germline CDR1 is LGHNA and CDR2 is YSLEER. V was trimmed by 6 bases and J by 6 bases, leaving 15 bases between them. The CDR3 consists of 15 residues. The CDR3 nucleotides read TGCGCCAGCAGATTTCAGCTAGTCCTTAATTCACCCCTCCACTTT. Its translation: CASRFQLVLNSPLHF.

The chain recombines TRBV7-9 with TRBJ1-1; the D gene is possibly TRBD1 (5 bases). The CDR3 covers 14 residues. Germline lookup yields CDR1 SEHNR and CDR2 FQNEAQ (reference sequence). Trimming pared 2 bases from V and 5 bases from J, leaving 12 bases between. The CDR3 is CASSLTGGWTEAFF. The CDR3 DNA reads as TGTGCCAGCAGCTTAACGGGGGGATGGACTGAAGCTTTCTTT.

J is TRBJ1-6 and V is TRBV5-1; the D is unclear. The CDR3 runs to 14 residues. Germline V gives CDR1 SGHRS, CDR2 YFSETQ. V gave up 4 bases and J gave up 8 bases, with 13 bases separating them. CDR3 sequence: CASSTTASYSPLHF. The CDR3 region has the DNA TGCGCCAGCAGCACCACAGCTTCCTATTCACCCCTCCACTTT.

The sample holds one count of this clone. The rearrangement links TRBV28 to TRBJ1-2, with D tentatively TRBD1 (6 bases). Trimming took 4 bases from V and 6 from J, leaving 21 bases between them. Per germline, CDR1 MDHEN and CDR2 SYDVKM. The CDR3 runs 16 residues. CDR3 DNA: TGTGCCAGCAGTTCCCCCTATTGGGGGCCTCGAGATGGCTACACCTTC. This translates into CASSSPYWGPRDGYTF.

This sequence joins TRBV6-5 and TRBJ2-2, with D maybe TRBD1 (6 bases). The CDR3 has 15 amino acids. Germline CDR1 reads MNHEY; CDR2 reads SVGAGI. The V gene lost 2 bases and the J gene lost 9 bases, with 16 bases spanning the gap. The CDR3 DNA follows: TGTGCCAGCAGTTACGTCCGGACAGCGCTTCGGGAGCTGTTTTTT. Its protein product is CASSYVRTALRELFF.

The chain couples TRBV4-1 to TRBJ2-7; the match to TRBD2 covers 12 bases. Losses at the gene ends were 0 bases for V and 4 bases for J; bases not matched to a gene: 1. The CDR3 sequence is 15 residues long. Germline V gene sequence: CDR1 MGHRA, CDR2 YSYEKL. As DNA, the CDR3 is TGCGCCAGCAGCCAAGAAGGGACTAGCGGGTACGAGCAGTACTTC. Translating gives CASSQEGTSGYEQYF.